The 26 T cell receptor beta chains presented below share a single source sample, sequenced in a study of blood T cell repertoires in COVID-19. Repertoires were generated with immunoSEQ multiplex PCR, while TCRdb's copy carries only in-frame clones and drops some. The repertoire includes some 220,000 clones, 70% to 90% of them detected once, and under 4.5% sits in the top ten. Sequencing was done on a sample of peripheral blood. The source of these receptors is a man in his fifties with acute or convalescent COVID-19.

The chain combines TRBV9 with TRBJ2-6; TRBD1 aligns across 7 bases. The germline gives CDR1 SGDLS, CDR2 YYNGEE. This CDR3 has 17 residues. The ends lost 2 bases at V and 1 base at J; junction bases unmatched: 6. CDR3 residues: CASSVFSRGSGANVLTF. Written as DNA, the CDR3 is TGTGCCAGCAGCGTGTTCTCCAGGGGGTCTGGGGCCAACGTCCTGACTTTC.

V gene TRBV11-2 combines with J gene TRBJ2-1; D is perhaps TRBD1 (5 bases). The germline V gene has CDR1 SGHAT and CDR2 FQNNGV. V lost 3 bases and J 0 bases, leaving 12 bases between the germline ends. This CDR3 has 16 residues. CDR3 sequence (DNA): TGTGCCAGCAGCTTGGGGCCCAGGAGCTCCTACAATGAGCAGTTCTTC. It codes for CASSLGPRSSYNEQFF.

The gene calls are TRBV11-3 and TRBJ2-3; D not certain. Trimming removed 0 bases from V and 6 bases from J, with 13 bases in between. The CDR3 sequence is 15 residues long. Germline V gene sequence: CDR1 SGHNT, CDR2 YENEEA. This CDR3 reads CASSLDGRERDTQYF. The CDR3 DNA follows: TGTGCCAGCAGCTTAGATGGCCGTGAGAGGGATACGCAGTATTTT.

CDR3 in amino acids: CAISGAGGTDTQYF. DNA of the CDR3: TGTGCCATCAGTGGGGCGGGGGGAACAGATACGCAGTATTTT. The chain has TRBV10-3 and TRBJ2-3; TRBD2 agrees at 8 bases. Germline V lookup: CDR1 ENHRY, CDR2 SYGVKD. The trim removed 4 bases at V and 3 bases at J, leaving 3 bases unmatched. This CDR3 comprises 14 residues.

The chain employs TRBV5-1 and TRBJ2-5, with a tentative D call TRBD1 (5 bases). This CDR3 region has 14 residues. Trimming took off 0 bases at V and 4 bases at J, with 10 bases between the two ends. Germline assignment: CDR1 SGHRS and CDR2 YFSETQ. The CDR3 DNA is TGCGCCAGCAGCTTGGGATCCCAGGGAGAGACCCAGTACTTC. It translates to CASSLGSQGETQYF.

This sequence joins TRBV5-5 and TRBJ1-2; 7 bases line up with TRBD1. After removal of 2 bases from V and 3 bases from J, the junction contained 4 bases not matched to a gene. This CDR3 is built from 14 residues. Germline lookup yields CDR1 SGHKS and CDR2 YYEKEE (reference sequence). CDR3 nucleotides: TGTGCCAGCAGCTTTCGGGACAGTTACTATGGCTACACCTTC. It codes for CASSFRDSYYGYTF.

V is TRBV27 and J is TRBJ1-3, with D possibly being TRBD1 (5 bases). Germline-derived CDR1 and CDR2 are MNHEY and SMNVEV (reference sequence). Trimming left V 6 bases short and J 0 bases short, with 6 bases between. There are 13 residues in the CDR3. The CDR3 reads CASRDSSGNTIYF. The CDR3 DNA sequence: TGTGCCAGCAGAGACAGCTCTGGAAACACCATATATTTT.

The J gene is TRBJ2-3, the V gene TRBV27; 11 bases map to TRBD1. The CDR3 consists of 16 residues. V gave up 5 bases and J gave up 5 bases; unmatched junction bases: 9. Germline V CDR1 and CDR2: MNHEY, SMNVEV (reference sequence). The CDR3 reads CASSTFGQGALDTQYF. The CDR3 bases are TGTGCCAGCAGTACATTCGGACAGGGGGCTTTAGATACGCAGTATTTT.

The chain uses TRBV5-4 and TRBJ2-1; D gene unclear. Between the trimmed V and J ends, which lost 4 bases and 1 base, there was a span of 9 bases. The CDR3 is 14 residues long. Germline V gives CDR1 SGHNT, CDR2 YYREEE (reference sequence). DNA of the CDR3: TGTGCCAGCAGCCCGCGGAGTTCCTACAATGAGCAGTTCTTC. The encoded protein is CASSPRSSYNEQFF. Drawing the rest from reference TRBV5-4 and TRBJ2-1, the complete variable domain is ETGVTQSPTHLIKTRGQQVTLRCSSQSGHNTVSWYQQALGQGPQFIFQYYREEENGRGNFPPRFSGLQFPNYSSELNVNALELDDSALYLCASSPRSSYNEQFFGPGTRLTVL.

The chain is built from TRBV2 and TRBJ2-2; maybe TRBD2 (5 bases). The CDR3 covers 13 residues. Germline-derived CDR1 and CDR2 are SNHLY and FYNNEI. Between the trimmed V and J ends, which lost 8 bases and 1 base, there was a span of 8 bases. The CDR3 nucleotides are TGTGCCAGCGGGAGCGAGAACACCGGGGAGCTGTTTTTT. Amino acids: CASGSENTGELFF.

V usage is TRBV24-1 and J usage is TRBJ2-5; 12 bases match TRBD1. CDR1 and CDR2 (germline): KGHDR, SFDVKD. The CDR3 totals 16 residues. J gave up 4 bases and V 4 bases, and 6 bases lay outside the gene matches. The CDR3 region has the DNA TGTGCCACCAGTGACCGGGACAGGGGGCGGGTAGAGACCCAGTACTTC. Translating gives CATSDRDRGRVETQYF.

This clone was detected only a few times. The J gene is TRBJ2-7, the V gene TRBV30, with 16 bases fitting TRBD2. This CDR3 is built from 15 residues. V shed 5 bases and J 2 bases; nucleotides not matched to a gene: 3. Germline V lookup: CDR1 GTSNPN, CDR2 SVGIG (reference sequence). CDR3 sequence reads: CAWGTSGREAYEQYF. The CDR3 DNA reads TGTGCCTGGGGGACTAGCGGGAGGGAAGCCTACGAGCAGTACTTC.

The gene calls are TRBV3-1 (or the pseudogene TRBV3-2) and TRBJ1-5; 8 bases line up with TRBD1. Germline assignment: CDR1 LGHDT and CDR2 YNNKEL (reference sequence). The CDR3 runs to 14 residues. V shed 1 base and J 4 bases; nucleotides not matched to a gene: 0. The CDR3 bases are TGTGCCAGCAGCCAAGGGACAGGGAATCAGCCCCAGCATTTT. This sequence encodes CASSQGTGNQPQHF.

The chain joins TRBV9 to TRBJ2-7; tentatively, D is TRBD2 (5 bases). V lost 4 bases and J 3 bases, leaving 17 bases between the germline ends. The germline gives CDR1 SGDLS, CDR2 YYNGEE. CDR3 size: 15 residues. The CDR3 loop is CASSLGLEGYYEQYF. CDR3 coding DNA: TGTGCCAGCAGCCTTGGACTCGAGGGTTACTACGAGCAGTACTTC.

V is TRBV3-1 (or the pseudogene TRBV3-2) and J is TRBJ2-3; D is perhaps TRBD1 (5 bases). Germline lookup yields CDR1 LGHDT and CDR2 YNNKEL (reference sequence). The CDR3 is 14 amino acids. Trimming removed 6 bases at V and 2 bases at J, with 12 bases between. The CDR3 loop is CASRPRGATDTQYF. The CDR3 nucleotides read TGTGCCAGCAGACCCCGTGGGGCCACAGATACGCAGTATTTT.

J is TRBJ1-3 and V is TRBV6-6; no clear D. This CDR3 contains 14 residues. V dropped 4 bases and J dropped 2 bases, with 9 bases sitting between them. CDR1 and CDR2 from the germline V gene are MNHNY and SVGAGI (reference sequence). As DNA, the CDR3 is TGTGCCAGCAGTTCCGGGGTTGCTGGAAACACCATATATTTT. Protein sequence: CASSSGVAGNTIYF.

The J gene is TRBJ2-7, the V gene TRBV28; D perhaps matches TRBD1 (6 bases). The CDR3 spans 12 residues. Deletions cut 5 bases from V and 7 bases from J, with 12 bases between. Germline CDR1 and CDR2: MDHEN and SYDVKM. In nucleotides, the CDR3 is TGTGCCAGCAGTAGTCCAGGGGAAGAGCAGTACTTC. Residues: CASSSPGEEQYF. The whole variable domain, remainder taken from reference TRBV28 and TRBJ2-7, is DVKVTQSSRYLVKRTGEKVFLECVQDMDHENMFWYRQDPGLGLRLIYFSYDVKMKEKGDIPEGYSVSREKKERFSLILESASTNQTSMYLCASSSPGEEQYFGPGTRLTVT.

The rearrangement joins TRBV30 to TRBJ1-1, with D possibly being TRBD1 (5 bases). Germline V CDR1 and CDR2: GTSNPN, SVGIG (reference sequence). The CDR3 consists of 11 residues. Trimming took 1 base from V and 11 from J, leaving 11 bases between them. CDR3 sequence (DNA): TGTGCCTGGAGTGGAGACAGAGTGGCTTTCTTT. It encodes CAWSGDRVAFF. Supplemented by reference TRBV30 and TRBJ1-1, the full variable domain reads SQTIHQWPATLVQPVGSPLSLECTVEGTSNPNLYWYRQAAGRGLQLLFYSVGIGQISSEVPQNLSASRPQDRQFILSSKKLLLSDSGFYLCAWSGDRVAFFGQGTRLTVV.

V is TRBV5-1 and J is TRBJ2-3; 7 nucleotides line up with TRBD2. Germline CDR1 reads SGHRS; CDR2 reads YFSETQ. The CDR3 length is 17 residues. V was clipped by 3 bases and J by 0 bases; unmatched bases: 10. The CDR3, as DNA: TGCGCCAGCAGCTGGACCATGAGCGGGGCTAGCACAGATACGCAGTATTTT. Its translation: CASSWTMSGASTDTQYF.

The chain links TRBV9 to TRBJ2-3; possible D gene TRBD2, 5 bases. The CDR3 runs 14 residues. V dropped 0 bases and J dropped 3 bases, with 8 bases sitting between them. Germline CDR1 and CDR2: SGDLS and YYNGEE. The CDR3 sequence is CASSVDRETDTQYF. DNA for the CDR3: TGTGCCAGCAGCGTAGATCGGGAAACAGATACGCAGTATTTT. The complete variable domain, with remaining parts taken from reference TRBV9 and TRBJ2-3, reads DSGVTQTPKHLITATGQRVTLRCSPRSGDLSVYWYQQSLDQGLQFLIQYYNGEERAKGNILERFSAQQFPDLHSELNLSSLELGDSALYFCASSVDRETDTQYFGPGTRLTVL.

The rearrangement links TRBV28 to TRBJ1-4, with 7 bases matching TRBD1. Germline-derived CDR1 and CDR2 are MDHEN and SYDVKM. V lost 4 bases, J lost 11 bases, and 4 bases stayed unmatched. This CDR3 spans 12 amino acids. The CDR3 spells CASSSSDRKLFF. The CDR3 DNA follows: TGTGCCAGCAGTTCGTCGGACAGGAAACTGTTTTTT.

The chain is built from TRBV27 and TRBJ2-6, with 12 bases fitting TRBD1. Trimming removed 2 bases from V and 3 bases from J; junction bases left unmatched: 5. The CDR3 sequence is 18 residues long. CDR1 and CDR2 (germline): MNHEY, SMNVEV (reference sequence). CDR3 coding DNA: TGTGCCAGCAGTTTAATTGGGACAGGGGGCGGTGGGGCCAACGTCCTGACTTTC. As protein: CASSLIGTGGGGANVLTF. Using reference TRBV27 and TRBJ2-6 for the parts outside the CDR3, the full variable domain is EAQVTQNPRYLITVTGKKLTVTCSQNMNHEYMSWYRQDPGLGLRQIYYSMNVEVTDKGDVPEGYKVSRKEKRNFPLILESPSPNQTSLYFCASSLIGTGGGGANVLTFGAGSRLTVL.

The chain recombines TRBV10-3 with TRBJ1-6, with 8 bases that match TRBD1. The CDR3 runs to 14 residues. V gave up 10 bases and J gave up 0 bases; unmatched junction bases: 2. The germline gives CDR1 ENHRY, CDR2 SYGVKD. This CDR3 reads CASGQGSYNSPLHF. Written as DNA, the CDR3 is TGTGCCAGCGGACAGGGCTCCTATAATTCACCCCTCCACTTT.

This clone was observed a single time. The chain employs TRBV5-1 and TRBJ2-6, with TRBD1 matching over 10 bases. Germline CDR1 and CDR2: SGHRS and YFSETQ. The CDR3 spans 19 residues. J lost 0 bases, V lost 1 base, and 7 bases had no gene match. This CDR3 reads CASSLLGTGAFSGANVLTF. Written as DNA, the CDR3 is TGCGCCAGCAGCTTGTTAGGGACAGGGGCGTTCTCTGGGGCCAACGTCCTGACTTTC.

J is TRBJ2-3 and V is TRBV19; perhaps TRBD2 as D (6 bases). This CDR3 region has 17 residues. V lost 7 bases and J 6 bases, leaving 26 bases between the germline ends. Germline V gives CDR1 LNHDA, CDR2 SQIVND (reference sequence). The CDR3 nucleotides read TGTGCCAGTACCAAAATTGCCGGGACTGGCGTGTGGGATACGCAGTATTTT. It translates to CASTKIAGTGVWDTQYF.

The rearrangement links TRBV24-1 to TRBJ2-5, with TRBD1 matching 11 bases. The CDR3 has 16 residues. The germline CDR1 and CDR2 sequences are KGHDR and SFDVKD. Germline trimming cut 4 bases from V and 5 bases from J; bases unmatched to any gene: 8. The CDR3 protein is CATSEPSGQGAETQYF. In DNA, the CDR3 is TGTGCCACCAGTGAGCCTTCCGGACAGGGGGCCGAGACCCAGTACTTC.